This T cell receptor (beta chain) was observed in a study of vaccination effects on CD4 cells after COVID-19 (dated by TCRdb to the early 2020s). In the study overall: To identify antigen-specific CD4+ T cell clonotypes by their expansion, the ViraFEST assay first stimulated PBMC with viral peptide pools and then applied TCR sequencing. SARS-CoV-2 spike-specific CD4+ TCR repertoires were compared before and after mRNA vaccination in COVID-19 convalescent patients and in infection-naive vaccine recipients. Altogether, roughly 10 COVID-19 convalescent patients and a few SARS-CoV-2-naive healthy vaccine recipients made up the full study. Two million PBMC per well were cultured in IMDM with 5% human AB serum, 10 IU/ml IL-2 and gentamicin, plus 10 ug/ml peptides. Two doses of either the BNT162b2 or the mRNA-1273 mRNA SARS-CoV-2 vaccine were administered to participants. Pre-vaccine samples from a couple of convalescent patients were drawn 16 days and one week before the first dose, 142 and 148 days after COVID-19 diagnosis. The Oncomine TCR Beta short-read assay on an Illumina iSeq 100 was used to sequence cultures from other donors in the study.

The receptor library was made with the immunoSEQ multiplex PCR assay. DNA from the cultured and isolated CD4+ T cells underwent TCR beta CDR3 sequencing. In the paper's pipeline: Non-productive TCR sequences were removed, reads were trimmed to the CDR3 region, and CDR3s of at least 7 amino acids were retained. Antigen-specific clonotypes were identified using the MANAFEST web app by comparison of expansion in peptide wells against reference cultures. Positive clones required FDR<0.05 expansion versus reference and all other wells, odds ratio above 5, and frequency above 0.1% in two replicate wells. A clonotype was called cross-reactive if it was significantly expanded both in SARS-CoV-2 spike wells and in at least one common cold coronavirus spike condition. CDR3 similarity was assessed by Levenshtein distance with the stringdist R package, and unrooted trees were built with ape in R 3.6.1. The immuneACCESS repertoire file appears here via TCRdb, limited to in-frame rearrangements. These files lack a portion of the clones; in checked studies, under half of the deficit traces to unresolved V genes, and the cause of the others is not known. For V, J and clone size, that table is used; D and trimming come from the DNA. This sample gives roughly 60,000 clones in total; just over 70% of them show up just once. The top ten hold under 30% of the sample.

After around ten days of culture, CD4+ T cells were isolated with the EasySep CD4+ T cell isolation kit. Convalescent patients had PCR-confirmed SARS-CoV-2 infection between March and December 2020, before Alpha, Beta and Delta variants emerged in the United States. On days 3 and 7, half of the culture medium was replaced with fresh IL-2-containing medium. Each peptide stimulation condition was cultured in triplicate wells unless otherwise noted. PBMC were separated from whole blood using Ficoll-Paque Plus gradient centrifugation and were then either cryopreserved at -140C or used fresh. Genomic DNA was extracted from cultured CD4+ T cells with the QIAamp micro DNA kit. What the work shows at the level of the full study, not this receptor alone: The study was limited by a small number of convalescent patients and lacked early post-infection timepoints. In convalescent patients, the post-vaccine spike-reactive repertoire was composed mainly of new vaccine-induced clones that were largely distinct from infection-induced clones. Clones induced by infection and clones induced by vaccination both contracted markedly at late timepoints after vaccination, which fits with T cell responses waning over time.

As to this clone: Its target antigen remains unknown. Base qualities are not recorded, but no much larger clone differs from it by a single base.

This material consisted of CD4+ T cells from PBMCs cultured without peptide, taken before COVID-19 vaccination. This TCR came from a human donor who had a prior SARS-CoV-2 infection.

The DNA is as follows: TGTGCTAGTGGTTTGGGGGTTGGGCGGGAGGGCACTGAAGCTTTCTTT. It translates as CASGLGVGREGTEAFF. This chain joins TRBV12-5 to TRBJ1-1; the D gene cannot be resolved reliably. The CDR3, cysteine through phenylalanine, is 16 amino acids long. The DNA shown is the 48-base CDR3, in frame from base 1. Sequences LGHNT (CDR1) and FRNRAP (CDR2) are obtained from the germline V gene. A distance of 16 bases separates the germline ends of V and J, which lose 1 base and 4 bases respectively.